The 25 T cell receptor beta chains presented below share a single source sample, sequenced in a study of response to subunit inactivated influenza vaccine. TCRdb fed the RT-PCR reads into MiXCR, producing one record per CDR3 protein. This repertoire shows 430,000 or so distinct CDR3 sequences, over 9.5% found once; its top ten account for about 12%. Specimen: PBMCs from blood, collected 45 days after vaccination. Receptors were obtained from a man aged 50 to 60 who received an inactivated influenza vaccine.

This clonotype was picked up a small number of times. V is TRBV4-3 and J is TRBJ2-1, with TRBD2 identical over 9 bases. V lost 6 bases, J lost 4 bases, and 10 bases stayed unmatched. Germline V CDR1 and CDR2: LGHNA, YSLEER. CDR3 length: 16 residues. The CDR3 region has the DNA TGCGCCAGCAGAAAAGGTGGTAGCGGGGGATACAATGAGCAGTTCTTC. Translating it yields CASRKGGSGGYNEQFF.

Ten or more counts support this clonotype. The chain joins TRBV29-1 to TRBJ2-2; a possible D gene is TRBD1 (5 bases). The CDR3 sequence is 15 residues long. V was clipped by 6 bases and J by 0 bases, with 14 bases between them. The germline V gene encodes CDR1 SQVTM and CDR2 ANQGSEA. Here the CDR3 DNA reads TGCAGCGTCCAAGGACAAGACGCGAACACCGGGGAGCTGTTTTTT. Protein product: CSVQGQDANTGELFF.

This clonotype was seen ten or more times. V usage is TRBV3-1 and J usage is TRBJ2-5; tentative D call: TRBD2 (6 bases). CDR3 size: 16 residues. CDR1 and CDR2 from the germline V gene are LGHDT and YNNKEL (reference sequence). The V and J ends lost 0 bases and 5 bases respectively, with 16 bases between them. The CDR3 sequence: CASSQDLMGGYETQYF. The CDR3 bases are TGTGCCAGCAGCCAAGATCTGATGGGGGGTTACGAGACCCAGTACTTC.

The CDR3 protein is CASSYSSQVTEQYF. CDR3 nucleotides: TGTGCCAGCAGTTACTCGAGTCAGGTCACCGAGCAGTACTTC. This rearrangement joins TRBV6-5 to TRBJ2-7; no clear D gene. This CDR3 is built from 14 residues. Germline CDR1 is MNHEY and CDR2 is SVGAGI. V was trimmed by 0 bases and J by 6 bases, leaving 12 bases between them.

This clonotype was observed at least ten times. The chain combines TRBV6-5 with TRBJ1-5; D ambiguous. The CDR3 is 15 residues long. V lost 4 bases to trimming and J lost 2 bases, with 12 bases between them. Germline V CDR1 and CDR2: MNHEY, SVGAGI. CDR3 sequence (DNA): TGTGCCAGCAGTTTACACGGACGGGGCAATCAGCCCCAGCATTTT. It codes for CASSLHGRGNQPQHF.

In its sample, this clonotype was seen a few times. The rearrangement links TRBV11-1 to TRBJ2-7; D unresolved. The CDR3 covers 13 residues. The ends were cut back, 3 bases at V and 2 bases at J, with 8 bases in the middle. Germline loops: CDR1 SGHAT, CDR2 FQDESV (reference sequence). The DNA for the CDR3 is TGTGCCAGCAGCTTGTCGGATACCTACGAGCAGTACTTC. Amino acid sequence: CASSLSDTYEQYF.

The rearrangement joins TRBV20-1 to TRBJ2-1; D may correspond to TRBD1 or TRBD2 (6 bases each). The CDR3 consists of 14 residues. CDR1 DFQATT and CDR2 SNEGSKA come from the germline V gene (reference sequence). The V end was cut by 8 bases, the J end by 7 bases, with 21 bases between. CDR3 coding DNA: TGCAGTTCCCTAGGCCCGGGGGCGGGGAATGAGCAGTTCTTC. Protein sequence: CSSLGPGAGNEQFF.

The table lists this clonotype with many counts. The V call is TRBV29-1, the J call TRBJ1-2; possible D gene TRBD1, 5 bases. Germline CDR1 is SQVTM and CDR2 is ANQGSEA. There are 13 residues in the CDR3. CDR3 nucleotide sequence: TGCAGTATATCATTGGGCCAGGGTCAGGGCTACACCTTC. The encoded protein is CSISLGQGQGYTF.

The gene calls are TRBV7-8 and TRBJ2-1; unclear D gene. The germline V gene has CDR1 SGHVS and CDR2 FQNEAQ. The CDR3 loop spans 17 amino acids. The V end was cut by 1 base, the J end by 8 bases, with 21 bases between. CDR3 region: CASSLGGPPALSYEQFF. The CDR3 nucleotides read TGTGCCAGCAGCTTAGGCGGCCCACCGGCGTTGTCATATGAGCAGTTCTTC. The variable domain in full, with the rest retrieved from reference TRBV7-8 and TRBJ2-1, is GAGVSQSPRYKVAKRGQDVALRCDPISGHVSLFWYQQALGQGPEFLTYFQNEAQLDKSGLPSDRFFAERPEGSVSTLKIQRTQQEDSAVYLCASSLGGPPALSYEQFFGPGTRLTVL.

This clonotype was seen a handful of times. The rearrangement uses TRBV5-4 and TRBJ2-2; D unclear. The V end was cut by 0 bases, the J end by 7 bases, with 10 bases between. The length of the CDR3 is 14 residues. Germline V gives CDR1 SGHNT, CDR2 YYREEE (reference sequence). The CDR3 loop is CASSLENKRGELFF. Here the CDR3 DNA reads TGTGCCAGCAGCTTGGAGAATAAACGCGGGGAGCTGTTTTTT.

The CDR3 nucleotides are TGTGCCAGCAGCCCACCGCCTTCTAGCGGGAGGCCCTCCTACGAGCAGTACTTC. Amino acid sequence: CASSPPPSSGRPSYEQYF. This rearrangement joins TRBV11-1 to TRBJ2-7; 11 nucleotides align to TRBD2. The CDR3 spans 18 residues. Per the germline V gene, CDR1 is SGHAT and CDR2 is FQDESV (reference sequence). Trimming at V came to 5 bases and at J to 0 bases, leaving 12 bases not matched to a gene.

The gene calls are TRBV12-3 or TRBV12-4 and TRBJ2-3, with D possibly being TRBD1 or TRBD2 (5 bases each). This CDR3 has 12 amino acids. Trimming cost V 9 bases and J 0 bases, with 7 bases left between them. CDR3 DNA sequence: TGTGCCAGTGGGGACAGCACAGATACGCAGTATTTT. Amino acid sequence: CASGDSTDTQYF.

The rearrangement joins TRBV5-1 to TRBJ2-5; perhaps TRBD1 as D (6 bases). The CDR3 consists of 15 residues. Germline V CDR1 and CDR2: SGHRS, YFSETQ. Between the trimmed V and J ends, which lost 0 bases and 0 bases, there was a span of 9 bases. The CDR3 DNA reads TGCGCCAGCAGCTTGGTGCGACAGGACCAAGAGACCCAGTACTTC. Protein product: CASSLVRQDQETQYF. Complete variable domain (other parts from reference TRBV5-1 and TRBJ2-5): KAGVTQTPRYLIKTRGQQVTLSCSPISGHRSVSWYQQTPGQGLQFLFEYFSETQRNKGNFPGRFSGRQFSNSRSEMNVSTLELGDSALYLCASSLVRQDQETQYFGPGTRLLVL.

The chain combines TRBV7-9 with TRBJ2-5, with D possibly matching TRBD2 (6 bases). Germline-derived CDR1 and CDR2 are SEHNR and FQNEAQ (reference sequence). This CDR3 region has 12 residues. Trimming pared 5 bases from V and 7 bases from J, leaving 11 bases between. The CDR3 coding sequence is TGTGCCAGCAGCGGCCAGGGAGGGACCCAGTACTTC. Amino acid sequence: CASSGQGGTQYF. Using reference TRBV7-9 and TRBJ2-5 for the parts outside the CDR3, the full variable domain is DTGVSQNPRHKITKRGQNVTFRCDPISEHNRLYWYRQTLGQGPEFLTYFQNEAQLEKSRLLSDRFSAERPKGSFSTLEIQRTEQGDSAMYLCASSGQGGTQYFGPGTRLLVL.

This chain connects TRBV5-1 to TRBJ2-3; 9 nucleotides align to TRBD1. The CDR3 is made up of 16 amino acids. Looked up from germline, CDR1 is SGHRS and CDR2 is YFSETQ. The junction had 6 bases not matched to a gene; V was cut back by 2 bases and J by 2 bases. The CDR3 loop is CASSLTGGPYTDTQYF. CDR3 coding DNA: TGCGCCAGCAGCTTAACAGGGGGCCCCTACACAGATACGCAGTATTTT.

This clonotype was counted a single time. The J gene is TRBJ2-7, the V gene TRBV30; D possibly corresponds to TRBD2 (6 bases). Germline CDR1 is GTSNPN and CDR2 is SVGIG (reference sequence). The CDR3 contains 13 residues. V lost 4 bases, J lost 4 bases, and 14 bases lay in between. The chain's CDR3 is CAWTDGGLYEQYF. The CDR3 coding sequence is TGTGCCTGGACCGACGGAGGGTTATACGAGCAGTACTTC. Filled out from reference TRBV30 and TRBJ2-7, the complete variable domain reads SQTIHQWPATLVQPVGSPLSLECTVEGTSNPNLYWYRQAAGRGLQLLFYSVGIGQISSEVPQNLSASRPQDRQFILSSKKLLLSDSGFYLCAWTDGGLYEQYFGPGTRLTVT.

To note about this clonotype: One end of the junction fails to match germline, which may point to a read error. The rearrangement uses TRBV20-1 and TRBJ2-1; 12 nucleotides agree with TRBD2. The CDR3 covers 17 residues. Germline V lookup: CDR1 DFQATT, CDR2 SNEGSKA (reference sequence). CDR3 bases: TGCTGTGCTAGAGATACTAGCGGGGGGAGCTCCTACAATGAGCAGTTCTTC. Translation gives CCARDTSGGSSYNEQFF.

Many counts were recorded for this clonotype. This chain connects TRBV25-1 to TRBJ2-1; TRBD1 matches 7 bases. CDR1 and CDR2 (germline): MGHDK, SYGVNS. CDR3 length equals 14 residues. The V segment lost 9 bases and the J segment 1 base; nucleotides outside the gene matches: 6. DNA for the CDR3: TGTGCCAGACAGGGGCGCCTTTCCTACAATGAGCAGTTCTTC. Encoded protein: CARQGRLSYNEQFF.

The CDR3 is CASSSGLAEGLYEQYF. In nucleotides, the CDR3 is TGTGCCAGCAGTTCCGGACTAGCGGAAGGGCTCTACGAGCAGTACTTC. V and J are TRBV6-2 or TRBV6-3 and TRBJ2-7, with 10 bases matching TRBD2. The CDR3 totals 16 residues. Germline CDR1 reads MNHEY; CDR2 reads SVGEGT. The J segment lost 3 bases and the V segment lost 4 bases, leaving 9 bases of the junction unmatched.

V is TRBV5-4 and J is TRBJ2-2; TRBD2 aligns across 7 bases. Germline loops: CDR1 SGHNT, CDR2 YYREEE (reference sequence). The CDR3 runs to 15 residues. V gave up 4 bases and J gave up 5 bases; unmatched junction bases: 8. Here the CDR3 reads CASSRLAVGTGELFF. In nucleotides, the CDR3 is TGTGCCAGCAGCCGGCTAGCGGTGGGGACCGGGGAGCTGTTTTTT.

This clonotype has more than one count but fewer than ten. The rearrangement uses TRBV30 and TRBJ2-2; D is ambiguous. The germline CDR1 and CDR2 sequences are GTSNPN and SVGIG (reference sequence). This CDR3 region has 13 residues. V was cut by 4 bases and J by 7 bases, with 13 bases left in between. CDR3 residues: CAWNGYSGGELFF. CDR3 sequence (DNA): TGTGCCTGGAATGGGTACAGTGGCGGGGAGCTGTTTTTT.

A remark on this clonotype: A read error may be the cause here, since a much bigger clone is one base away. The CDR3 DNA follows: TGTACCAGCAGTTCCGGCAGCTCTGGAAACACCATATATTTT. It yields the protein CTSSSGSSGNTIYF. The rearrangement joins TRBV12-3 or TRBV12-4 to TRBJ1-3; unclear D gene. This CDR3 has 14 amino acids.

This clonotype was counted at least ten times. The chain has TRBV6-2 or TRBV6-3 and TRBJ2-5; 10 bases are a match to TRBD2. V was pared by 0 bases and J by 5 bases, with 15 bases of the junction left unmatched. CDR1 MNHEY and CDR2 SVGEGT come from the germline V gene. This CDR3 region has 19 residues. For the CDR3, the DNA is TGTGCCAGCAGTTACTCGACCGGACTAGCGGCCATCCTGAGCGAGACCCAGTACTTC. This encodes CASSYSTGLAAILSETQYF.

There are a few counts of this clonotype. The V and J genes are TRBV3-1 and TRBJ2-5; 9 nucleotides align to TRBD2. V dropped 2 bases and J dropped 1; count of bases not matched to a gene: 2. This CDR3 contains 15 residues. CDR1 and CDR2 from the germline V gene are LGHDT and YNNKEL (reference sequence). The CDR3, as DNA: TGTGCCAGCAGCCAAATAGCGGGGGCCCAAGAGACCCAGTACTTC. This encodes CASSQIAGAQETQYF.

The chain joins TRBV6-5 to TRBJ2-7; maybe TRBD2 (5 bases). Trimming cost V 0 bases and J 9 bases, with 21 bases left between them. CDR1 and CDR2 (germline): MNHEY, SVGAGI. The CDR3 has 16 residues. In DNA form, the CDR3 reads TGTGCCAGCAGTTACTCCAAAAGTCTGGACCTCGAGGGGCAGTACTTC. This codes for CASSYSKSLDLEGQYF.